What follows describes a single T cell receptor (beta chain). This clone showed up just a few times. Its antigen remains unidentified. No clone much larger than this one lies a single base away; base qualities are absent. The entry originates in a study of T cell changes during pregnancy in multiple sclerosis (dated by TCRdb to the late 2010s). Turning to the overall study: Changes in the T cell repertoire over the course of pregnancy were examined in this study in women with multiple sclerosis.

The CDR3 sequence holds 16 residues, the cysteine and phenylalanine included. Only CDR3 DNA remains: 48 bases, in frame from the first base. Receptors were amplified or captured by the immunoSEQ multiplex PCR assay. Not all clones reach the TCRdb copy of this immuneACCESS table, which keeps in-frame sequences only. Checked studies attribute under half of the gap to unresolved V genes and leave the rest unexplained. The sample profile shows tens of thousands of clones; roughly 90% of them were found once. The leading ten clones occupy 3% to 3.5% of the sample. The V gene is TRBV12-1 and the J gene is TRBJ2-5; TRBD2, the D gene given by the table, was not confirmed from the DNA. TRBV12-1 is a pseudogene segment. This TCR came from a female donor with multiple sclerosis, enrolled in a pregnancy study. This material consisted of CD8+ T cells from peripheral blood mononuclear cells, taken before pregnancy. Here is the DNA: TGTGCCAGCAGCATAAGGACTAGCGGGGGGGAAGAGACCCAGTACTTC. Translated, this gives CASSIRTSGGEETQYF.